This TCR beta chain is from a study of Graves' ophthalmopathy and Graves' hyperthyroidism. Findings of the study overall: Most expanded clonotypes from thyroid (those above 0.001 frequency) were also found in blood.

Clinical symptoms, serum thyroxine, TRAb, thyroid ultrasound and orbital computed tomography formed the basis of diagnosis. CDR1 is DFQATT, CDR2 SNEGSKA, per germline (reference sequence). V was trimmed by 6 bases and J by 4 bases, leaving 12 bases between them. This CDR3 has 12 amino acids. RNA transcripts served as template for amplifying TCR beta CDR3 sequences. An initial RT-PCR round employing HTBI primers preceded a second-round multiplex PCR. TCRdb re-derived calls from the multiplex PCR reads in MiXCR, one entry per CDR3 protein. The data show some 170,000 distinct CDR3 sequences, with 35% to 50% seen just once and about 9.5% held by the top ten. Only one count was recorded for this clonotype. Its antigen is not identified.

The rearrangement joins TRBV20-1 to TRBJ2-5, with D maybe TRBD1 (6 bases). The clonotype comes from a man younger than 40 with Graves' ophthalmopathy. The sequencing sample was made of peripheral blood. The CDR3: CSANRESETQYF. In nucleotides, the CDR3 is TGCAGTGCGAACAGGGAATCAGAGACCCAGTACTTC.